The 32 T cell receptor beta chains in this list originate from one sample, sequenced in a study of T-cell memory formation after mild COVID-19 (dated by TCRdb to the early 2020s). Library construction relied on 5' RACE. Sequenced on an Illumina NovaSeq 6000. In-frame beta chains were kept once TCRdb had trimmed the public reads at Q25 with fastp and called clones with MiXCR. Each entry merges the rows of one CDR3 protein and shows their most common DNA and genes. A total of 160,000 or so distinct CDR3 sequences appear in this sample, 25% to 40% of them only once. The top ten clones comprise around 12% of the sample. The material sequenced was PBMCs or a T cell subset sorted from them (not recorded which). The receptors shown here come from an adult woman who had mild COVID-19 (a few samples of this study predate the infection). The sample titles of this study are shuffled in the database, so cell type and time point are left out; the donor was told from shared clones.

The chain combines TRBV4-1 with TRBJ2-5; 7 bases line up with TRBD2. J was trimmed by 3 bases and V by 4 bases; bases with no gene match: 11. This CDR3 region has 16 residues. The germline CDR1 and CDR2 sequences are MGHRA and YSYEKL. The chain's CDR3 is CASSPAPGGKKETQYF. The CDR3 coding sequence is TGCGCCAGCAGCCCCGCCCCGGGAGGAAAAAAAGAGACCCAGTACTTC.

This clonotype was seen only once. V usage is TRBV2 and J usage is TRBJ2-5; D assignment may be TRBD1 or TRBD2 (5 bases each). Germline CDR1 and CDR2: SNHLY and FYNNEI. The CDR3 is 14 residues long. Trimming shortened V by 7 bases and J by 7 bases, and 19 bases separated the two germline ends. The DNA of the CDR3 is TGTGCCAGCACCTTCGCCAACGGGGCCTCGACCCAGTACTTC. Its protein product is CASTFANGASTQYF.

The rearrangement uses TRBV27 and TRBJ2-7; 10 positions agree with TRBD2. Germline loops: CDR1 MNHEY, CDR2 SMNVEV (reference sequence). J lost 4 bases, V lost 10 bases, and 13 bases had no gene match. The CDR3 extends over 15 amino acids. In DNA, the CDR3 is TGTGCCATTCGGCGGGCTAGCGGGAGAGAGTACGAGCAGTACTTC. Amino acid sequence: CAIRRASGREYEQYF.

This clonotype turned up a few times. The rearrangement uses TRBV18 and TRBJ2-5; D gene ambiguous. The germline CDR1 and CDR2 sequences are KGHSH and LQKENI. The length of the CDR3 is 15 residues. Trimming left V 4 bases short and J 4 bases short, with 16 bases between. CDR3 protein: CASSRPAIFAETQYF. The DNA of the CDR3 is TGTGCCAGCTCACGCCCGGCCATCTTTGCAGAGACCCAGTACTTC.

This clonotype turned up a few times. The rearrangement joins TRBV7-9 to TRBJ2-7; 12 nucleotides line up with TRBD2. Germline lookup yields CDR1 SEHNR and CDR2 FQNEAQ (reference sequence). V shed 5 bases and J 4 bases; nucleotides not matched to a gene: 3. The CDR3 loop spans 14 amino acids. The CDR3 sequence: CASSPSGRGYEQYF. CDR3 nucleotide sequence: TGTGCCAGCAGCCCTAGCGGGAGGGGGTACGAGCAGTACTTC.

The table lists this clonotype with a few counts. The rearrangement links TRBV7-8 to TRBJ1-1; perhaps TRBD1 as D (5 bases). The germline CDR1 and CDR2 sequences are SGHVS and FQNEAQ. This CDR3 is built from 13 residues. V lost 5 bases to trimming and J lost 4 bases, with 11 bases between them. The CDR3 reads CASSRGGVTEAFF. The CDR3, as DNA: TGTGCCAGCAGCCGGGGGGGAGTCACTGAAGCTTTCTTT.

The chain links TRBV3-2 to TRBJ2-2; the table assigns TRBD2, which was not confirmed against the DNA. TRBV3-2 is a documented pseudogene. This CDR3 region has 18 residues. The DNA of the CDR3 is TGTGCCAGCACCCTCGATAGGGGTAGCGGGAGAACCACCGGGGAGCTGTTTTTT. Residues: CASTLDRGSGRTTGELFF.

CDR3 residues: CASSVTGYAEAFF. The CDR3 nucleotides are TGTGCCAGCAGCGTCACAGGGTACGCTGAAGCTTTCTTT. The gene calls are TRBV9 and TRBJ1-1; TRBD1 might be the D (6 bases). Germline V lookup: CDR1 SGDLS, CDR2 YYNGEE. The CDR3 totals 13 residues. The V gene lost 2 bases and the J gene lost 6 bases, with 11 bases spanning the gap.

This clonotype was seen more than once but under ten times. The gene calls are TRBV20-1 and TRBJ2-1; 8 bases match TRBD1. The CDR3 is 13 amino acids. Per germline, CDR1 DFQATT and CDR2 SNEGSKA (reference sequence). V shed 0 bases and J 9 bases; nucleotides not matched to a gene: 4. The CDR3 loop is CSARDAGGPEQFF. The CDR3 DNA reads as TGCAGTGCTAGAGATGCAGGGGGCCCTGAGCAGTTCTTC.

The chain combines TRBV7-3 with TRBJ2-1; unclear D gene. CDR3 length: 14 residues. CDR1 is SGHTA, CDR2 FQGTGA, per germline. Trimming removed 5 bases from V and 0 bases from J, with 8 bases in between. The CDR3 sequence: CASSPYGSYNEQFF. For the CDR3, the DNA is TGTGCCAGCAGCCCCTACGGCTCCTACAATGAGCAGTTCTTC.

This clonotype occurred a few times. The chain employs TRBV20-1 and TRBJ2-5; TRBD1 or TRBD2 may be the D gene (5 bases each). Trimming cost V 5 bases and J 1 base, with 17 bases left between them. Germline V gene lookup returns CDR1 DFQATT and CDR2 SNEGSKA (reference sequence). The CDR3 is made up of 15 amino acids. Here the CDR3 DNA reads TGCAGTGCTGAAGACAGCGGTGGGGCCCAAGAGACCCAGTACTTC. Encoded protein: CSAEDSGGAQETQYF.

The chain has TRBV7-9 and TRBJ2-7; 9 bases align to TRBD1. This CDR3 region has 14 residues. Unmatched junction bases numbered 5, after V lost 5 bases and J lost 3 bases. Per the germline V gene, CDR1 is SEHNR and CDR2 is FQNEAQ (reference sequence). Here the CDR3 DNA reads TGTGCCAGCAGCGCTCGGGACAGGGACTACGAGCAGTACTTC. As protein: CASSARDRDYEQYF.

V usage is TRBV7-9 and J usage is TRBJ1-1, with D hard to call. The germline gives CDR1 SEHNR, CDR2 FQNEAQ (reference sequence). The CDR3 contains 14 residues. Trimming removed 5 bases from V and 6 bases from J, with 16 bases in between. The CDR3 reads CASSRSHSEPEAFF. CDR3 DNA sequence: TGTGCCAGCAGCCGATCTCACAGCGAACCTGAAGCTTTCTTT.

The rearrangement links TRBV20-1 to TRBJ1-1, with D maybe TRBD1 (6 bases). CDR3 length: 15 residues. The germline gives CDR1 DFQATT, CDR2 SNEGSKA (reference sequence). Trimming removed 0 bases at V and 6 bases at J, with 17 bases between. The CDR3 coding sequence is TGCAGTGCTAGAGATCCAGCGGGGGCAAGGTCTGAAGCTTTCTTT. Residues: CSARDPAGARSEAFF.

The rearrangement uses TRBV6-5 and TRBJ2-1; D may be TRBD1 or TRBD2 (5 bases each). In germline, CDR1 is MNHEY, CDR2 SVGAGI. CDR3 size: 15 residues. Trimming removed 2 bases from V and 9 bases from J, with 17 bases in between. In DNA, the CDR3 is TGTGCCAGCAGTTACCCCAGGGCAGGCGGAGGTGAGCAGTTCTTC. Its protein product is CASSYPRAGGGEQFF.

This clonotype was recorded at least ten times. The chain recombines TRBV4-3 with TRBJ2-3, with unresolved D. The ends were cut back, 1 base at V and 5 bases at J, with 7 bases in the middle. CDR1 and CDR2 (germline): LGHNA, YSLEER. The CDR3 has 13 amino acids. The CDR3 is CASSQVLLDTQYF. CDR3 nucleotide sequence: TGCGCCAGCAGCCAAGTGCTCTTAGATACGCAGTATTTT.

The chain has TRBV20-1 and TRBJ2-1; 13 nucleotides agree with TRBD2. Germline lookup yields CDR1 DFQATT and CDR2 SNEGSKA (reference sequence). V shed 8 bases, J shed 3 bases, and the junction held 10 bases outside the gene matches. The CDR3 length is 16 residues. Here the CDR3 DNA reads TGCAGTATGGGTACTAGCGGGGGGGCAATCTACAATGAGCAGTTCTTC. Its translation: CSMGTSGGAIYNEQFF.

This clonotype was counted between two and nine times. V usage is TRBV5-1 and J usage is TRBJ2-5, with 8 bases fitting TRBD1. The V gene's germline CDR1 is SGHRS and CDR2 YFSETQ. This CDR3 spans 15 amino acids. With 3 bases clipped from V and 2 bases from J, the junction kept 6 bases outside the gene matches. The CDR3 loop is CASSSDRVGQETQYF. Here the CDR3 DNA reads TGCGCCAGCAGCTCGGACAGGGTAGGGCAAGAGACCCAGTACTTC.

Only a few counts were recorded for this clonotype. The chain is built from TRBV7-2 and TRBJ2-5; D possibly corresponds to TRBD1 (6 bases). V lost 5 bases and J 5 bases, leaving 12 bases between the germline ends. Germline values: CDR1 SGHTA, CDR2 FQGNSA. The CDR3 is 13 amino acids. The CDR3 coding sequence is TGTGCCAGCAGCCTAGGACAGAGGGAGACCCAGTACTTC. Translating it yields CASSLGQRETQYF.

This clonotype was seen ten or more times. The rearrangement joins TRBV7-6 to TRBJ1-1; 8 bases match TRBD1. V shed 5 bases, J shed 5 bases, and the junction held 7 bases outside the gene matches. CDR1 and CDR2 from the germline V gene are SGHVS and FNYEAQ. The CDR3 is 14 amino acids. DNA for the CDR3: TGTGCCAGCAGCCTCAGGGGGCAGGGGACTGAAGCTTTCTTT. Its translation is CASSLRGQGTEAFF. Based on the CDR3 plus reference TRBV7-6 and TRBJ1-1, the full variable domain is GAGVSQSPRYKVTKRGQDVALRCDPISGHVSLYWYRQALGQGPEFLTYFNYEAQQDKSGLPNDRFSAERPEGSISTLTIQRTEQRDSAMYRCASSLRGQGTEAFFGQGTRLTVV.

This clonotype has more than one count but fewer than ten. The chain links TRBV29-1 to TRBJ2-5; tentatively, D is TRBD1 (6 bases). In germline, CDR1 is SQVTM, CDR2 ANQGSEA. Trimming stripped 4 bases from V and 1 base from J, with 10 bases between. CDR3 length: 13 amino acids. The CDR3 DNA reads TGCAGCGTTGTCGGCAGGGGCCAAGAGACCCAGTACTTC. It encodes CSVVGRGQETQYF. Full variable domain (outside the CDR3, taken from reference TRBV29-1 and TRBJ2-5): SAVISQKPSRDICQRGTSLTIQCQVDSQVTMMFWYRQQPGQSLTLIATANQGSEATYESGFVIDKFPISRPNLTFSTLTVSNMSPEDSSIYLCSVVGRGQETQYFGPGTRLLVL.

The chain joins TRBV12-3 or TRBV12-4 to TRBJ2-3, with 9 bases that match TRBD1. The V segment lost 4 bases and the J segment 4 bases; nucleotides outside the gene matches: 12. The CDR3 loop spans 17 amino acids. The CDR3 region is CASSSSAGTGSADTQYF. In nucleotides, the CDR3 is TGTGCCAGCAGTTCCTCTGCCGGGACAGGGAGCGCAGATACGCAGTATTTT.

DNA of the CDR3: TGCGCCAGCAGCGCCACCGGGACAGTGTCTGAAGCTTTCTTT. This encodes CASSATGTVSEAFF. V usage is TRBV5-1 and J usage is TRBJ1-1; 7 positions agree with TRBD1. CDR3 length: 14 amino acids. The trim removed 4 bases at V and 6 bases at J, leaving 9 bases unmatched. The germline V gene has CDR1 SGHRS and CDR2 YFSETQ.

The V call is TRBV3-1, the J call TRBJ2-5, with 14 bases aligning to TRBD2. Per germline, CDR1 LGHDT and CDR2 YNNKEL (reference sequence). There are 16 residues in the CDR3. V gave up 2 bases and J gave up 4 bases; unmatched junction bases: 3. The CDR3 DNA reads TGTGCCAGCAGCCAACCGGGACTAGCGGGAGCAGAGACCCAGTACTTC. Translating gives CASSQPGLAGAETQYF.

This rearrangement joins TRBV30 to TRBJ1-5; D is ambiguous. The CDR3 is made up of 13 amino acids. V gave up 2 bases and J gave up 4 bases, with 9 bases separating them. Looked up from germline, CDR1 is GTSNPN and CDR2 is SVGIG (reference sequence). The CDR3 region has the DNA TGTGCCTGGAGTCCCCAGGTGAATCAGCCCCAGCATTTT. It translates to CAWSPQVNQPQHF.

V is TRBV3-1 and J is TRBJ2-2; 10 nucleotides match TRBD2. CDR3 length equals 17 residues. V was clipped by 4 bases and J by 0 bases; unmatched bases: 5. Germline V lookup: CDR1 LGHDT, CDR2 YNNKEL (reference sequence). This CDR3 reads CASSRTSGVANTGELFF. The CDR3 DNA sequence: TGTGCCAGCAGCCGTACTAGCGGGGTTGCGAACACCGGGGAGCTGTTTTTT.

The chain carries TRBV6-4 and TRBJ2-3; tentative D call: TRBD2 (6 bases). This CDR3 spans 14 amino acids. The V gene's germline CDR1 is MRHNA and CDR2 SNTAGT. V dropped 3 bases and J dropped 2 bases, with 9 bases sitting between them. CDR3 bases: TGTGCCAGCAGTGAGGGGGAGGCCACAGATACGCAGTATTTT. This sequence encodes CASSEGEATDTQYF.

This chain joins TRBV30 and TRBJ2-3, with D perhaps TRBD2 (6 bases). There are 13 residues in the CDR3. V was shortened by 1 base and J by 6 bases, with 11 bases between the two germline ends. Looked up from germline, CDR1 is GTSNPN and CDR2 is SVGIG (reference sequence). CDR3 in amino acids: CAWSGGDEDTQYF. CDR3 DNA: TGTGCCTGGAGTGGCGGGGATGAGGATACGCAGTATTTT.

V and J are TRBV24-1 and TRBJ2-3; perhaps TRBD2 as D (5 bases). Germline CDR1 KGHDR, CDR2 SFDVKD. The V gene lost 3 bases and the J gene lost 10 bases, with 19 bases spanning the gap. This CDR3 has 15 residues. Written as DNA, the CDR3 is TGTGCCACCAGTGATCCCGCGTCGGACGTCGGGGCGCAGTATTTT. Its protein is CATSDPASDVGAQYF.

This clonotype was observed a handful of times. The rearrangement uses TRBV12-3 or TRBV12-4 and TRBJ2-1; TRBD2 agrees at 11 bases. Trimming cost V 6 bases and J 4 bases; bases outside gene matches: 5. The CDR3 extends over 15 amino acids. The CDR3 DNA reads as TGTGCCAGCAGCCGACCTAGCGGGAGGTACAATGAGCAGTTCTTC. Protein sequence: CASSRPSGRYNEQFF.

The gene calls are TRBV7-6 and TRBJ2-5, with no clear D. V dropped 0 bases and J dropped 4 bases, with 6 bases sitting between them. CDR1 is SGHVS, CDR2 FNYEAQ, per germline. The length of the CDR3 is 13 residues. As DNA, the CDR3 is TGTGCCAGCAGCTTAGCGCCCAGAGAGACCCAGTACTTC. It codes for CASSLAPRETQYF.

The chain joins TRBV12-3 or TRBV12-4 to TRBJ2-1, with D possibly called TRBD1 or TRBD2 (5 bases each). Trimming shortened V by 6 bases and J by 2 bases, and 14 bases separated the two germline ends. The CDR3 consists of 15 residues. This CDR3 reads CASSPSGTTYNEQFF. The DNA of the CDR3 is TGTGCCAGCAGCCCATCCGGGACCACCTACAATGAGCAGTTCTTC.